This T cell receptor (beta chain) derives from a study of shared clonotypes between healthy human individuals. Study outcomes and limitations: An effect of sequencing depth on clonotype sharing among donors was expected. Non-shared clonotypes were found to have lower generation probabilities than the clonotypes that were shared by all four of the sorted-subset donors.

A remark on this clone: The antigen remains undetermined.

Assay: immunoSEQ multiplex PCR; the TCRdb copy retains only in-frame clones and omits some. This sample has some 1,400,000 clones; roughly 96% occur once, and the top ten carry about 1%. Looked up from germline, CDR1 is LGHNA and CDR2 is YSLEER. The length of the CDR3 is 13 residues. The germline V and J ends were trimmed by 2 bases and 3 bases, with 8 bases remaining between them. The sequenced sample consisted of naive CD4+ T cells sorted from blood. As to subset: CD45RA+ positively selected. The source of this sequence is a young man in good health. The chain links TRBV4-3 to TRBJ2-7; no reliable D call. CDR3 DNA sequence: TGCGCCAGCAGCCAATCCGTTTTCTACGAGCAGTACTTC. Translated: CASSQSVFYEQYF.